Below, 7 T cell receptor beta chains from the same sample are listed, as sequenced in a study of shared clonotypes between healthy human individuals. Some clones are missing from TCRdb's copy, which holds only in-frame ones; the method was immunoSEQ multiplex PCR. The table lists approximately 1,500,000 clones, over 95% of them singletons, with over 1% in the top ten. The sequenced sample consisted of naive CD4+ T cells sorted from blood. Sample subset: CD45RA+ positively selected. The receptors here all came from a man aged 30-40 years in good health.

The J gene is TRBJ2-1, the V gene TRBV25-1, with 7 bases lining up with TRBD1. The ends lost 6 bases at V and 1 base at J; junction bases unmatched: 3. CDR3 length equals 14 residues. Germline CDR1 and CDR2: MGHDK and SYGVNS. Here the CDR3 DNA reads TGTGCCAGCAGAATGACAGGGTCCTACAATGAGCAGTTCTTC. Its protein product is CASRMTGSYNEQFF. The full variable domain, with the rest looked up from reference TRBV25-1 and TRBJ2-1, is EADIYQTPRYLVIGTGKKITLECSQTMGHDKMYWYQQDPGMELHLIHYSYGVNSTEKGDLSSESTVSRIRTEHFPLTLESARPSHTSQYLCASRMTGSYNEQFFGPGTRLTVL.

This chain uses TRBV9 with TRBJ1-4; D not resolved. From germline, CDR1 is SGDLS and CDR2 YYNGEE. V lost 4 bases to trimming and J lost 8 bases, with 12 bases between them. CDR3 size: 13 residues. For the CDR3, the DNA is TGTGCCAGCAGCCCCCGTGTGAAGGAAAAACTGTTTTTT. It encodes CASSPRVKEKLFF.

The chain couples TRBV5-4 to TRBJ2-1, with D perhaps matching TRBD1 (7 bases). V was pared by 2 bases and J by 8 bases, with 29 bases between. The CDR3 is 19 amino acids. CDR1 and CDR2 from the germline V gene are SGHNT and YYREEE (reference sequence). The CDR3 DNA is TGTGCCAGCAGCTTTCCCCTGTGGGTAGGGGGCGGGACGATGGATGAGCAGTTCTTC. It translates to CASSFPLWVGGGTMDEQFF.

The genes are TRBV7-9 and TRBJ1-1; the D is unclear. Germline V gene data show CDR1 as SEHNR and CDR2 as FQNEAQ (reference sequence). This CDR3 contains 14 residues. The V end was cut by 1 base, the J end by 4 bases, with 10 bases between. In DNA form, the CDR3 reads TGTGCCAGCAGCTTAGATCCGGGGAGCACTGAAGCTTTCTTT. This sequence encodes CASSLDPGSTEAFF.

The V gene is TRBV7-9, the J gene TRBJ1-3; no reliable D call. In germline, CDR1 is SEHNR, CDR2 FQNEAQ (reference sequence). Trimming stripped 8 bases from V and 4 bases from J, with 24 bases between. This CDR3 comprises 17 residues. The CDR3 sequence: CASGLPAGRAGGNTIYF. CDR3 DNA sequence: TGTGCCAGCGGACTACCGGCAGGCCGGGCAGGAGGAAACACCATATATTTT. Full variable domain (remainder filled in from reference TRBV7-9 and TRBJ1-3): DTGVSQNPRHKITKRGQNVTFRCDPISEHNRLYWYRQTLGQGPEFLTYFQNEAQLEKSRLLSDRFSAERPKGSFSTLEIQRTEQGDSAMYLCASGLPAGRAGGNTIYFGEGSWLTVV.

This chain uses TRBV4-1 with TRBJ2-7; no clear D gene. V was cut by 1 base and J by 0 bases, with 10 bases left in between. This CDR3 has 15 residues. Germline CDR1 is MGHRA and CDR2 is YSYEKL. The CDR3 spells CASSQGLEFSYEQYF. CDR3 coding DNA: TGCGCCAGCAGCCAAGGATTAGAATTCTCCTACGAGCAGTACTTC.

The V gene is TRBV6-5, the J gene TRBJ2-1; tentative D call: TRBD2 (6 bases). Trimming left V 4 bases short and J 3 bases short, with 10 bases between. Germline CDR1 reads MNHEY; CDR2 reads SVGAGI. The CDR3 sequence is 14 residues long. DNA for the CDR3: TGTGCCAGCAGTTTCCGGGGGATCTACAATGAGCAGTTCTTC. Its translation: CASSFRGIYNEQFF.